Listed here are 5 T cell receptor beta chains from one sample, sequenced in a study of metastatic and nonmetastatic thyroid tumors. TCRdb re-analyzed the PCR reads using MiXCR. In the table there are over 6,500 clones, less than 30% of which are singletons. Thyroid surgery was preceded by no treatment in any patient. Material for sequencing was tumor tissue. The receptor source for this set is a female donor with papillary thyroid cancer or a benign thyroid nodule (not recorded which). Some clones in this sample may be carry-over from other donors' samples.

The V and J genes are TRBV5-6 and TRBJ2-5; D gene unclear. The CDR3 is 13 amino acids. From germline, CDR1 is SGHDT and CDR2 YYEEEE. The germline V and J ends were trimmed by 0 bases and 3 bases, with 6 bases remaining between them. The chain's CDR3 is CASSLDGEETQYF. CDR3 DNA sequence: TGTGCCAGCAGCTTGGACGGAGAAGAGACCCAGTACTTC.

This clone was counted between two and nine times. The chain uses TRBV18 and TRBJ1-2; the match to TRBD1 covers 9 bases. The germline V gene has CDR1 KGHSH and CDR2 LQKENI. V shed 2 bases and J 5 bases; nucleotides not matched to a gene: 12. The CDR3 sequence is 17 residues long. This chain's CDR3 is CASSPNAPGQGVYGYTF. Here the CDR3 DNA reads TGTGCCAGCTCACCAAACGCCCCGGGACAGGGAGTTTATGGCTACACCTTC.

CDR3 DNA sequence: TGTGCCAGCAGCCTCCGAAGGGGGTCAGGAGGGGAGACCCAGTACTTC. Amino acids: CASSLRRGSGGETQYF. V is TRBV3-1 and J is TRBJ2-5, with D possibly being TRBD1 or TRBD2 (6 bases each). Germline V gene data show CDR1 as LGHDT and CDR2 as YNNKEL (reference sequence). V was pared by 4 bases and J by 5 bases, with 20 bases between. The CDR3 has 16 residues.

In this sample, this clone is medium-sized. The chain joins TRBV6-4 to TRBJ2-5; possible D gene TRBD1, 5 bases. In germline, CDR1 is MRHNA, CDR2 SNTAGT. The V and J ends lost 5 bases and 4 bases respectively, with 11 bases between them. The CDR3 consists of 13 residues. The CDR3 loop is CASSSDQGETQYF. The CDR3 DNA reads TGTGCCAGCAGTTCTGACCAGGGAGAGACCCAGTACTTC.

V is TRBV3-1 and J is TRBJ1-2, with D tentatively TRBD1 (6 bases). V was shortened by 4 bases and J by 8 bases, with 17 bases between the two germline ends. Germline CDR1 reads LGHDT; CDR2 reads YNNKEL (reference sequence). The CDR3 sequence is 14 residues long. The CDR3 DNA follows: TGTGCCAGCAGCCTCCAGATACAGGGAGCGGGCTACACCTTC. Protein: CASSLQIQGAGYTF.